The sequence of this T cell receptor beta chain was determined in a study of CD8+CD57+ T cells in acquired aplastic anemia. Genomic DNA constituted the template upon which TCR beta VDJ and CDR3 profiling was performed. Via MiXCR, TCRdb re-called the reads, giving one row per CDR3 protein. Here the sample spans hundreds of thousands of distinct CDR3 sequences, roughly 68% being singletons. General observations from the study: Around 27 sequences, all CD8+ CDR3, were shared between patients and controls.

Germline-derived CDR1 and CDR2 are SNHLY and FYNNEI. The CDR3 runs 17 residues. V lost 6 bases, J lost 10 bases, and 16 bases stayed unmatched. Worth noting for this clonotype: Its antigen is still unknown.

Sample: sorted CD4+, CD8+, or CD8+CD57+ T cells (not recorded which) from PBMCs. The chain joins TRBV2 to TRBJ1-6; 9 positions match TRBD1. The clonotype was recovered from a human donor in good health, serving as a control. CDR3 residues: CASRGGGGQGTGSPLHF. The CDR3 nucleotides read TGTGCCAGCAGGGGGGGGGGGGGACAGGGAACGGGGTCACCCCTCCACTTT.